The 28 T cell receptor beta chains in this list originate from one sample, sequenced in a study of identical twins. TCRdb reprocessed the 5' RACE reads with MiXCR, giving one entry per CDR3 protein. Among about 690,000 distinct CDR3 sequences listed, roughly 6% were seen once. Sequencing was carried out using naive T cells sorted from blood. The receptors here all came from a man aged 18 to 30 in good health.

This clonotype was seen only a few times. This chain uses TRBV7-8 with TRBJ2-7; tentative D call: TRBD2 (6 bases). This CDR3 has 14 amino acids. The V end was cut by 1 base, the J end by 5 bases, with 12 bases between. Germline V CDR1 and CDR2: SGHVS, FQNEAQ. This chain's CDR3 is CASSLEGRRDEQYV. The CDR3 region has the DNA TGTGCCAGCAGCTTAGAGGGGAGGAGGGACGAGCAGTACGTC.

This chain connects TRBV11-2 to TRBJ2-1, with 11 bases lining up with TRBD2. After removal of 7 bases from V and 5 bases from J, the junction contained 7 bases not matched to a gene. This CDR3 comprises 15 residues. CDR1 and CDR2 from the germline V gene are SGHAT and FQNNGV. The CDR3 protein is CASNGGLAANNEQFF. DNA for the CDR3: TGTGCCAGCAACGGGGGACTAGCGGCGAACAATGAGCAGTTCTTC.

Many counts were recorded for this clonotype. V is TRBV5-4 and J is TRBJ2-4; TRBD2 might be the D (5 bases). V lost 3 bases and J 1 base, leaving 14 bases between the germline ends. CDR1 SGHNT and CDR2 YYREEE come from the germline V gene (reference sequence). The CDR3 covers 16 residues. The CDR3 DNA sequence: TGTGCCAGCAGCTCGCATCTAGCTGCCGCCAAAAACATTCAGTACTTC. Its translation: CASSSHLAAAKNIQYF.

This clonotype was seen many times. The rearrangement links TRBV12-3 or TRBV12-4 to TRBJ1-5, with D maybe TRBD1 (5 bases). V dropped 6 bases and J dropped 4 bases, with 13 bases sitting between them. The CDR3 is made up of 14 amino acids. The CDR3 protein is CASRLGTSNQPQHF. The DNA of the CDR3 is TGTGCCAGCAGACTTGGGACTAGTAATCAGCCCCAGCATTTT.

This clonotype was seen a handful of times. The CDR3 DNA reads TGCAGTGCCCCGGGACAGACCAGGGGAGAGACCCAGTACTTC. Its translation is CSAPGQTRGETQYF. The J gene is TRBJ2-5, the V gene TRBV20-1; TRBD1 agrees at 7 bases. This CDR3 spans 14 amino acids. V trimming: 6 bases; J trimming: 4 bases; junction bases outside the gene matches: 11. Germline-derived CDR1 and CDR2 are DFQATT and SNEGSKA (reference sequence).

The CDR3 here is CASSYSGGNTDTQYF. In DNA, the CDR3 is TGTGCCAGCAGTTACTCGGGGGGAAACACAGATACGCAGTATTTT. The chain recombines TRBV6-5 with TRBJ2-3, with a tentative D call TRBD2 (6 bases). V was trimmed by 0 bases and J by 2 bases, leaving 9 bases between them. This CDR3 comprises 15 residues. Germline CDR1 is MNHEY and CDR2 is SVGAGI.

This clonotype was seen a few times. The chain uses TRBV7-2 and TRBJ2-7, with D tentatively TRBD2 (5 bases). Trimming stripped 4 bases from V and 4 bases from J, with 17 bases between. The CDR3 is made up of 15 amino acids. Germline V gene sequence: CDR1 SGHTA, CDR2 FQGNSA. CDR3 sequence (DNA): TGTGCCAGCAGCTCCCGCGTTGCTAGCTCGTACGAGCAGTACTTC. It translates to CASSSRVASSYEQYF.

This clonotype was detected many times. The chain links TRBV28 to TRBJ1-1; D call uncertain. This CDR3 is built from 15 residues. Germline CDR1 MDHEN, CDR2 SYDVKM. The V end lost 3 bases, the J end lost 6 bases, and 17 bases lay between the germline ends. This CDR3 is CASSFLGSINAEAFF. In DNA form, the CDR3 reads TGTGCCAGCAGTTTTCTCGGGAGTATAAACGCTGAAGCTTTCTTT.

This clonotype showed up many times. The chain recombines TRBV7-2 with TRBJ1-6, with a possible D match to TRBD1 (5 bases). The CDR3 runs 15 residues. Germline V CDR1 and CDR2: SGHTA, FQGNSA. Trimming took 5 bases from V and 9 from J, leaving 17 bases between them. CDR3 protein: CASSQGHRWGSPLHF. CDR3 in DNA: TGTGCCAGCAGCCAAGGACATAGGTGGGGTTCACCCCTCCACTTT.

At least ten counts were recorded for this clonotype. The chain combines TRBV7-3 with TRBJ2-2; D is uncertain. The V end lost 5 bases, the J end lost 4 bases, and 11 bases lay between the germline ends. The germline V gene has CDR1 SGHTA and CDR2 FQGTGA. CDR3 size: 14 residues. CDR3 protein: CASSPTVGTGELFF. CDR3 bases: TGTGCCAGCAGCCCCACGGTTGGCACCGGGGAGCTGTTTTTT.

This clonotype occurred many times. This chain uses TRBV12-3 or TRBV12-4 with TRBJ2-7; maybe TRBD2 (7 bases). This CDR3 region has 14 residues. Trimming removed 5 bases at V and 3 bases at J, with 14 bases between. CDR3 DNA sequence: TGTGCCAGCAGTCTACAGGGAGGGAACTACGAGCAGTACTTC. Translating it yields CASSLQGGNYEQYF.

This clonotype was seen repeatedly, ten times or more. This sequence joins TRBV28 and TRBJ2-7; D may be TRBD1 (5 bases). This CDR3 has 14 amino acids. Deletions cut 5 bases from V and 1 base from J, with 12 bases between. Per germline, CDR1 MDHEN and CDR2 SYDVKM. This CDR3 reads CASSQIDSSYEQYF. Here the CDR3 DNA reads TGTGCCAGCAGTCAAATCGACAGTTCCTACGAGCAGTACTTC.

This clonotype has a handful of counts. V usage is TRBV7-9 and J usage is TRBJ2-7; TRBD2 matches at 10 bases. The germline V gene encodes CDR1 SEHNR and CDR2 FQNEAQ (reference sequence). CDR3 length equals 14 residues. CDR3 protein: CASSRGLAEQEPYV. As DNA, the CDR3 is TGTGCCAGCAGCCGAGGACTAGCGGAGCAAGAGCCGTACGTC.

At least ten counts were recorded for this clonotype. This chain links TRBV27 with TRBJ2-3; TRBD1 might be the D (5 bases). Trimming left V 8 bases short and J 5 bases short, with 20 bases between. Germline lookup yields CDR1 MNHEY and CDR2 SMNVEV (reference sequence). This CDR3 is 15 amino acids long. CDR3 coding DNA: TGTGCCAGCTTCAAATTAGGGGATTTGCAAGATACGCAGTATTTT. This gives the protein CASFKLGDLQDTQYF.

The table lists this clonotype with many counts. The V call is TRBV20-1, the J call TRBJ2-5; D is undetermined. CDR1 and CDR2 (germline): DFQATT, SNEGSKA (reference sequence). V lost 3 bases, J lost 1 base, and 9 bases lay in between. The CDR3 has 13 residues. The CDR3 sequence: CSASLLPQETQYF. The CDR3, as DNA: TGCAGTGCTAGTTTGCTGCCCCAAGAGACCCAGTACTTC.

This clonotype was observed a few times. The chain combines TRBV28 with TRBJ2-3; perhaps TRBD1 as D (5 bases). The germline V and J ends were trimmed by 6 bases and 4 bases, with 11 bases remaining between them. CDR3 length equals 13 residues. The germline CDR1 and CDR2 sequences are MDHEN and SYDVKM. The CDR3 sequence is CASRTESADTQYF. DNA of the CDR3: TGTGCCAGCAGGACAGAGTCGGCAGATACGCAGTATTTT. Filled out from reference TRBV28 and TRBJ2-3, the complete variable domain reads DVKVTQSSRYLVKRTGEKVFLECVQDMDHENMFWYRQDPGLGLRLIYFSYDVKMKEKGDIPEGYSVSREKKERFSLILESASTNQTSMYLCASRTESADTQYFGPGTRLTVL.

This clonotype appeared many times. The chain carries TRBV7-8 and TRBJ1-3, with D unclear. The V gene's germline CDR1 is SGHVS and CDR2 FQNEAQ. There are 14 residues in the CDR3. Trimming shortened V by 5 bases and J by 2 bases, and 10 bases separated the two germline ends. CDR3 residues: CASSPRTAGNTIYF. The CDR3, as DNA: TGTGCCAGCAGCCCCCGGACTGCTGGAAACACCATATATTTT.

The chain is built from TRBV5-4 and TRBJ2-6; no definite D call. Germline V gene data show CDR1 as SGHNT and CDR2 as YYREEE (reference sequence). Trimming took off 3 bases at V and 1 base at J, with 8 bases between the two ends. The CDR3 runs 15 residues. CDR3 in DNA: TGTGCCAGCAGCTCCCACACATCTGGGGCCAACGTCCTGACTTTC. The encoded protein is CASSSHTSGANVLTF. Using reference TRBV5-4 and TRBJ2-6 for the parts outside the CDR3, the full variable domain is ETGVTQSPTHLIKTRGQQVTLRCSSQSGHNTVSWYQQALGQGPQFIFQYYREEENGRGNFPPRFSGLQFPNYSSELNVNALELDDSALYLCASSSHTSGANVLTFGAGSRLTVL.

The sample holds many counts of this clonotype. CDR3 sequence reads: CASSFGRGAEQFF. The CDR3 region has the DNA TGTGCCAGCAGTTTTGGGCGAGGGGCTGAGCAGTTCTTC. The chain recombines TRBV12-3 or TRBV12-4 with TRBJ2-1; D is perhaps TRBD1 or TRBD2 (5 bases each). V lost 3 bases and J lost 9, with 12 bases in between. The CDR3 is made up of 13 amino acids.

In this sample, this clonotype turned up many times. The chain recombines TRBV20-1 with TRBJ2-7; 8 bases are a match to TRBD1. The CDR3 loop spans 12 amino acids. V trimming: 5 bases; J trimming: 3 bases; junction bases outside the gene matches: 3. The germline V gene has CDR1 DFQATT and CDR2 SNEGSKA (reference sequence). The CDR3 loop is CSAAGTGYEQYF. The CDR3 DNA follows: TGCAGTGCTGCCGGGACAGGCTACGAGCAGTACTTC.

J is TRBJ1-6 and V is TRBV4-1; D unresolved. The V gene's germline CDR1 is MGHRA and CDR2 YSYEKL. The ends were cut back, 5 bases at V and 7 bases at J, with 15 bases in the middle. The CDR3 consists of 15 residues. CDR3 sequence: CASSERTLLNSPLHF. The DNA of the CDR3 is TGCGCCAGCAGCGAGCGGACTCTACTCAATTCACCCCTCCACTTT.

The V and J genes are TRBV6-2 or TRBV6-3 and TRBJ2-3; 11 bases map to TRBD2. The CDR3 length is 16 residues. Losses at the gene ends were 4 bases for V and 3 bases for J; bases not matched to a gene: 6. Germline CDR1 is MNHEY and CDR2 is SVGEGT. CDR3 nucleotides: TGTGCCAGCAGTTTGCCACTAGCGGGAGTAACAGATACGCAGTATTTT. It specifies CASSLPLAGVTDTQYF.

The chain is built from TRBV7-2 and TRBJ2-7; 7 nucleotides align to TRBD1. CDR1 is SGHTA, CDR2 FQGNSA, per germline. There are 16 residues in the CDR3. Losses at the gene ends were 3 bases for V and 2 bases for J; bases not matched to a gene: 10. This CDR3 is CASSFPSTGNPYEQYF. CDR3 nucleotide sequence: TGTGCCAGCAGCTTTCCATCGACAGGGAATCCCTACGAGCAGTACTTC. Full variable domain (outside the CDR3, taken from reference TRBV7-2 and TRBJ2-7): GAGVSQSPSNKVTEKGKDVELRCDPISGHTALYWYRQSLGQGLEFLIYFQGNSAPDKSGLPSDRFSAERTGGSVSTLTIQRTQQEDSAVYLCASSFPSTGNPYEQYFGPGTRLTVT.

The V and J genes are TRBV9 and TRBJ2-3; D not certain. Germline CDR1 SGDLS, CDR2 YYNGEE. This CDR3 has 15 amino acids. Trimming removed 3 bases at V and 1 base at J, with 12 bases between. CDR3 bases: TGTGCCAGCAGCGCCATTGCGTCGGGCACAGATACGCAGTATTTT. Residues: CASSAIASGTDTQYF.

The table lists this clonotype with many counts. The chain recombines TRBV21-1 with TRBJ1-5. TRBV21-1 is flagged as a pseudogene. This CDR3 is 15 amino acids long. CDR3 sequence reads: CASSKAGLFNQPQHF. CDR3 in DNA: TGTGCCAGCAGCAAAGCGGGACTGTTCAATCAGCCCCAGCATTTT.

The V gene is TRBV27, the J gene TRBJ2-7; D is perhaps TRBD2 (6 bases). CDR3 length: 15 residues. Germline V lookup: CDR1 MNHEY, CDR2 SMNVEV (reference sequence). Between the trimmed V and J ends, which lost 7 bases and 7 bases, there was a span of 23 bases. The CDR3 nucleotides are TGTGCCAGCACCATTGCGGGGATTCCCGTCTGGGAGCAGTACGTC. It is translated as CASTIAGIPVWEQYV.

This clonotype was observed at least ten times. This chain uses TRBV6-5 with TRBJ1-1, with no clear D. The length of the CDR3 is 15 residues. Trimming pared 2 bases from V and 1 base from J, leaving 11 bases between. The germline CDR1 and CDR2 sequences are MNHEY and SVGAGI. The DNA of the CDR3 is TGTGCCAGCAGTTACCAATGGCGGGGGAACACTGAAGCTTTCTTT. Its translation is CASSYQWRGNTEAFF.

This clonotype was seen more than once but under ten times. The gene calls are TRBV7-9 and TRBJ2-7, with 7 bases lining up with TRBD1. Germline-derived CDR1 and CDR2 are SEHNR and FQNEAQ (reference sequence). CDR3 length: 14 amino acids. V was pared by 5 bases and J by 5 bases, with 9 bases of the junction left unmatched. CDR3 sequence: CASSTTTGNHEQYF. CDR3 DNA sequence: TGTGCCAGCAGCACGACGACAGGGAACCACGAGCAGTACTTC.